This is a list of T cell receptor beta chains from one sample in a study of cytomegalovirus exposure and HLA in healthy donors. Assay: immunoSEQ multiplex PCR; the TCRdb copy retains only in-frame clones and omits some. Of more than 95,000 clones in the sample, 75% to 90% are singletons; the top ten hold roughly 20%. Sequencing used PBMCs. These receptors all stem from a man between 18 and 29 years old in good health and CMV-seropositive. The CDR3 runs from the conserved cysteine through the conserved F or W. Each record gives: J gene, D gene, V gene, clone size, CDR3 DNA, CDR3 protein. D genes are given only for firm matches. Where a row states a size, it is once, few, many or the class of an expanded clone; other rows omit it.

TRBJ1-5	NA	TRBV5-4	NA	TGTGCCAGCAGCTCCCCGGATCAGCCCCAGCATTTT	CASSSPDQPQHF
TRBJ1-6	TRBD1	TRBV2	NA	TGCGCCAGCAGTGCCGGAAGGACAGGTCTACCATATTCACCCCTCCACTTT	CASSAGRTGLPYSPLHF
TRBJ1-1	NA	TRBV5-5	NA	TGTGCCAGCAGCTTGAGGTTCAGCGGAATGAACACTGAAGCTTTCTTT	CASSLRFSGMNTEAFF
TRBJ2-7	NA	TRBV27	NA	TGTGCCAGCAGTCCGGGGTCCTACTACGAGCAGTACTTC	CASSPGSYYEQYF
TRBJ2-2	NA	TRBV7-2	NA	TGTGCCAGCAGCTTAGTCCCGGGGTCGAACACCGGGGAGCTGTTTTTT	CASSLVPGSNTGELFF
TRBJ2-3	TRBD2	TRBV6-4	few	TGTGCCAGCAGTGAGCGGGGGGATATGAATACGCAGTATTTT	CASSERGDMNTQYF
TRBJ2-7	TRBD2	TRBV9	once	TGTGCCAGCAGCGCAACTAGCGGGGGACCCTACGAGCAGTACTTC	CASSATSGGPYEQYF
TRBJ2-6	TRBD1	TRBV19	NA	TGTGCCAGTAGTATAGACAGGGGGCTGTCTGGGGCCAACGTCCTGACTTTC	CASSIDRGLSGANVLTF
TRBJ1-2	NA	TRBV15	NA	TGTGCCACCAGCAGCAGGGGCGAAAACTATGGCTACACCTTC	CATSSRGENYGYTF
TRBJ1-4	TRBD1	TRBV6-4	once	TGTGCCAGCCTAGAAGGACAGGGGGAGAGGGAAAAACTGTTTTTT	CASLEGQGEREKLFF
TRBJ1-1	NA	TRBV5-1	NA	TGCGCCAGCAGCTTGGATGAGGGCTGGGGCACTGAAGCTTTCTTT	CASSLDEGWGTEAFF
TRBJ2-5	TRBD2	TRBV5-4	NA	TGTGCCAGCAGCTTGGGTATTAGCGGGGGGAGGGAGACCCAGTACTTC	CASSLGISGGRETQYF
TRBJ2-1	TRBD1	TRBV2	NA	TGTGCCAGCAGTGCCGGGACAGGGAGTTTCAATGAGCAGTTCTTC	CASSAGTGSFNEQFF
TRBJ1-2	TRBD1	TRBV7-8	NA	TGTGCCAGCAGCCGAGATATTACCGGGACAGGGGGTTACTATGGCTACACCTTC	CASSRDITGTGGYYGYTF
TRBJ2-2	TRBD1	TRBV25-1	once	TGTGCCAGCAGTGAATTTGAGGGGGCAGCGAACACCGGGGAGCTGTTTTTT	CASSEFEGAANTGELFF
TRBJ2-2	NA	TRBV2	NA	TGTGCCAGCAGCAAAGACACCACCGGGGAGCTGTTTTTT	CASSKDTTGELFF
TRBJ1-1	TRBD1	TRBV27	NA	TGTGCCAGCACCCGACAGGGCTCGAACACTGAAGCTTTCTTT	CASTRQGSNTEAFF